This T cell receptor (beta chain) was captured by sequencing in a study of beta chain features in type 1 diabetes. This CDR3 is 13 amino acids long. Germline-derived CDR1 and CDR2 are MNHEY and SMNVEV (reference sequence). Trimming stripped 7 bases from V and 4 bases from J, with 8 bases between. Every bit of the isolated RNA underwent reverse transcription, so sequencing read expressed TCRB transcripts. Here immunoSEQ multiplex PCR was the method, and the copy in TCRdb shows in-frame clones only, minus some. The table has a few hundred thousand clones, 10% to 15% seen once. Per donor, one heparinised blood draw averaged roughly 110 mL. CD45RO/CCR7/CD25/CD127/CD95/CD27 staining was used to isolate CD4+ naive, central memory, regulatory and stem cell-like memory cells by sorting. This clone was counted only a few times. Its antigen is not known. General study results and limits: Moderate yet significant TCRB CDR3 shortening was seen in Type 1 diabetes patients in all four CD4+ subsets. The cDNA sequencing approach could over-represent high-TCR-expressing cells. Insertions were fewer and deletions more numerous at VDJ junctions in type 1 diabetes patients.

The chain employs TRBV27 and TRBJ2-6; no reliable D call. The specimen sequenced was naive CD4+ T cells from blood. The TCR comes from a woman between 18 and 29 years old with type 1 diabetes. CDR3 in amino acids: CASMSYGANVLTF. CDR3 bases: TGTGCCAGCATGTCCTACGGGGCCAACGTCCTGACTTTC.